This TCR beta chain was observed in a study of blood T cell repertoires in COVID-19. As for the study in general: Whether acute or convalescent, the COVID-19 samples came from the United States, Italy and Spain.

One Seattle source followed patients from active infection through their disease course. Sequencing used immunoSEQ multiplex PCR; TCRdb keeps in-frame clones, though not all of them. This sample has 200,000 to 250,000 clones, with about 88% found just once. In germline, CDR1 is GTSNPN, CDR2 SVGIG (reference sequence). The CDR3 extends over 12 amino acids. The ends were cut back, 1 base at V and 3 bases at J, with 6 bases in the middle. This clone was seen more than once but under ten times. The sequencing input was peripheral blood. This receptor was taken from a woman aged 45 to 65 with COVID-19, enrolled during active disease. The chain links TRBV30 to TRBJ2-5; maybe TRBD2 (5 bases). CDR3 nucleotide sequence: TGTGCCTGGAGTGGGGAGAAAGAGACCCAGTACTTC. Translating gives CAWSGEKETQYF.